This TCR beta chain was sequenced during a study of T-cell memory formation after mild COVID-19. The CDR3 consists of 15 residues. Germline CDR1 reads LNHNV; CDR2 reads YYDKDF (reference sequence). The V gene lost 1 base and the J gene lost 5 bases, with 11 bases spanning the gap. This clonotype was observed many times. One entry per CDR3 protein results from TCRdb running MiXCR on the 5' RACE reads. The table shows around 300,000 distinct CDR3 sequences, with about 13% occurring only once. The rearrangement uses TRBV15 and TRBJ2-2, with D possibly called TRBD1 or TRBD2 (6 bases each). The sequencing sample was made of PBMCs or a T cell subset sorted from them (not recorded which). The source is a man between 18 and 35 years old who had mild COVID-19 (a few samples of this study predate the infection). Cell type and time point are not known. In nucleotides, the CDR3 is TGTGCCACCAGCAGAGGGGGGGCCCATACCGGGGAGCTGTTTTTT. Translation gives CATSRGGAHTGELFF. The complete variable domain, with remaining parts taken from reference TRBV15 and TRBJ2-2, reads DAMVIQNPRYQVTQFGKPVTLSCSQTLNHNVMYWYQQKSSQAPKLLFHYYDKDFNNEADTPDNFQSRRPNTSFCFLDIRSPGLGDTAMYLCATSRGGAHTGELFFGEGSRLTVL.